Shown below are 19 T cell receptor beta chains from a single sample sequenced in a study of cytomegalovirus exposure and HLA in healthy donors. It was with 60 Vbeta and 13 Jbeta primers that the PCR ran. Profiled with immunoSEQ multiplex PCR; TCRdb holds only in-frame clones, not every one. The sample includes 140,000 to 150,000 clones, roughly 80% of them seen just once. Material for sequencing was PBMCs. The receptors originated from a man aged 40-49 years in good health and CMV-seronegative.

V usage is TRBV7-2 and J usage is TRBJ1-6; 7 bases fit TRBD1. The germline V gene encodes CDR1 SGHTA and CDR2 FQGNSA. This CDR3 is built from 16 residues. The trim removed 8 bases at V and 8 bases at J, leaving 15 bases unmatched. CDR3 bases: TGTGCCAGCGGCCTGTACCCTACAGGGGCGGATTCACCCCTCCACTTT. This translates into CASGLYPTGADSPLHF.

This chain connects TRBV5-1 to TRBJ2-1; D unresolved. The CDR3 totals 15 residues. Trimming removed 0 bases at V and 1 base at J, with 8 bases between. Germline V lookup: CDR1 SGHRS, CDR2 YFSETQ. The CDR3 nucleotides are TGCGCCAGCAGCTTGGCCCCAAATTCCTACAATGAGCAGTTCTTC. Its translation: CASSLAPNSYNEQFF. Using reference TRBV5-1 and TRBJ2-1 for the parts outside the CDR3, the full variable domain is KAGVTQTPRYLIKTRGQQVTLSCSPISGHRSVSWYQQTPGQGLQFLFEYFSETQRNKGNFPGRFSGRQFSNSRSEMNVSTLELGDSALYLCASSLAPNSYNEQFFGPGTRLTVL.

V and J are TRBV30 and TRBJ2-1, with 14 bases matching TRBD2. The trim removed 1 base at V and 8 bases at J, leaving 1 base unmatched. The length of the CDR3 is 14 residues. Germline V gives CDR1 GTSNPN, CDR2 SVGIG (reference sequence). The CDR3 region is CAWSGTSGGYEQFF. The DNA of the CDR3 is TGTGCCTGGAGTGGGACTAGCGGGGGGTATGAGCAGTTCTTC. The variable domain in full, with the rest retrieved from reference TRBV30 and TRBJ2-1, is SQTIHQWPATLVQPVGSPLSLECTVEGTSNPNLYWYRQAAGRGLQLLFYSVGIGQISSEVPQNLSASRPQDRQFILSSKKLLLSDSGFYLCAWSGTSGGYEQFFGPGTRLTVL.

The rearrangement uses TRBV7-8 and TRBJ2-7; tentative D call: TRBD1 (5 bases). Germline loops: CDR1 SGHVS, CDR2 FQNEAQ. Trimming took off 10 bases at V and 2 bases at J, with 15 bases between the two ends. The CDR3 length is 13 residues. The CDR3 here is CATLGALTYEQYF. DNA for the CDR3: TGTGCCACCCTAGGGGCCCTTACCTACGAGCAGTACTTC. The full variable domain, rest sourced from reference TRBV7-8 and TRBJ2-7, is GAGVSQSPRYKVAKRGQDVALRCDPISGHVSLFWYQQALGQGPEFLTYFQNEAQLDKSGLPSDRFFAERPEGSVSTLKIQRTQQEDSAVYLCATLGALTYEQYFGPGTRLTVT.

The chain recombines TRBV2 with TRBJ2-2, with TRBD1 matching 7 bases. CDR1 and CDR2 (germline): SNHLY, FYNNEI. Trimming cost V 8 bases and J 4 bases; bases outside gene matches: 4. The CDR3 consists of 13 residues. This CDR3 is CASGRDSTGELFF. DNA of the CDR3: TGTGCCAGCGGCCGGGACAGCACCGGGGAGCTGTTTTTT.

CDR3 region: CASSLVQANNEKLFF. CDR3 DNA: TGTGCCAGCAGCTTAGTACAGGCGAATAATGAAAAACTGTTTTTT. The V call is TRBV7-2, the J call TRBJ1-4; D may be TRBD1 (5 bases). CDR1 SGHTA and CDR2 FQGNSA come from the germline V gene. V was trimmed by 1 base and J by 4 bases, leaving 10 bases between them. The CDR3 sequence is 15 residues long.

The J gene is TRBJ1-6, the V gene TRBV21-1; TRBD1, the table's D call, was not compared with the DNA. TRBV21-1 is recorded as a pseudogene. The CDR3 is 19 residues long. The chain's CDR3 is CASSKAPGQFIAYNSPLHF. The CDR3 region has the DNA TGTGCCAGCAGCAAAGCGCCGGGACAATTTATCGCCTATAATTCACCCCTCCACTTT.

This clone was found a few times. This rearrangement joins TRBV5-4 to TRBJ1-1; 7 bases are shared with TRBD1. Trimming took 0 bases from V and 3 from J; bases not matched to a gene: 5. CDR1 and CDR2 (germline): SGHNT, YYREEE (reference sequence). The CDR3 has 15 residues. CDR3 in amino acids: CASSLAGGPYTEAFF. DNA for the CDR3: TGTGCCAGCAGCTTGGCAGGGGGGCCCTACACTGAAGCTTTCTTT. Full variable domain (outside the CDR3, taken from reference TRBV5-4 and TRBJ1-1): ETGVTQSPTHLIKTRGQQVTLRCSSQSGHNTVSWYQQALGQGPQFIFQYYREEENGRGNFPPRFSGLQFPNYSSELNVNALELDDSALYLCASSLAGGPYTEAFFGQGTRLTVV.

The chain combines TRBV7-9 with TRBJ1-2; the match to TRBD1 covers 7 bases. Trimming removed 3 bases from V and 8 bases from J; junction bases left unmatched: 3. In germline, CDR1 is SEHNR, CDR2 FQNEAQ (reference sequence). The CDR3 has 12 residues. This CDR3 is CASSFRGQGYTF. DNA of the CDR3: TGTGCCAGCAGCTTTAGGGGGCAAGGCTACACCTTC.

The rearrangement links TRBV12-5 to TRBJ2-3; TRBD1 matches 10 bases. With V trimmed by 5 bases and J by 7 bases, 12 bases remained unmatched. The CDR3 contains 16 residues. CDR1 LGHNT and CDR2 FRNRAP come from the germline V gene. This chain's CDR3 is CASGPSGTGVPYTQYF. The CDR3, as DNA: TGTGCTAGTGGTCCCTCGGGGACAGGGGTCCCATATACGCAGTATTTT.

This clone was seen just once. The chain couples TRBV5-1 to TRBJ1-6; TRBD1 might be the D (5 bases). Germline V gene data show CDR1 as SGHRS and CDR2 as YFSETQ. V gave up 0 bases and J gave up 7 bases, with 14 bases separating them. CDR3 size: 16 residues. The DNA of the CDR3 is TGCGCCAGCAGCTTGGATGCAGTAAGGGGAAATTCACCCCTCCACTTT. Encoded protein: CASSLDAVRGNSPLHF. Full variable domain (outside the CDR3, taken from reference TRBV5-1 and TRBJ1-6): KAGVTQTPRYLIKTRGQQVTLSCSPISGHRSVSWYQQTPGQGLQFLFEYFSETQRNKGNFPGRFSGRQFSNSRSEMNVSTLELGDSALYLCASSLDAVRGNSPLHFGNGTRLTVT.

This clone was detected only once. V is TRBV11-3 and J is TRBJ2-1; 7 bases fit TRBD2. With 5 bases clipped from V and 4 bases from J, the junction kept 8 bases outside the gene matches. This CDR3 has 15 amino acids. The V gene's germline CDR1 is SGHNT and CDR2 YENEEA. CDR3 bases: TGTGCCAGCAGCACCCAGCGGGGCCCATACAATGAGCAGTTCTTC. It codes for CASSTQRGPYNEQFF.

There are a few counts of this clone. V is TRBV6-1 and J is TRBJ2-7; tentative D call: TRBD1 (6 bases). Trimming left V 1 base short and J 6 bases short, with 13 bases between. This CDR3 has 14 residues. Germline lookup yields CDR1 MNHNS and CDR2 SASEGT. The DNA for the CDR3 is TGTGCCAGCAGTGAAGTCCAGGGGTCCGGCGAGCAGTACTTC. It encodes CASSEVQGSGEQYF.

Comment on this clone: At one end the junction does not follow the germline gene, possibly because of a read error. Other DNA variants within this sample encode the same CDR3. The chain has TRBV6-5 and TRBJ1-1; D gene uncertain. Germline CDR1 reads MNHEY; CDR2 reads SVGAGI. The CDR3 length is 14 residues. This CDR3 is CASSYSSGVGEAFF. The CDR3 region has the DNA TGTGCCAGCAGCTACTCGAGCGGGGTAGGTGAAGCTTTCTTT.

V and J are TRBV6-1 and TRBJ1-2; D perhaps matches TRBD1 (6 bases). Germline CDR1 reads MNHNS; CDR2 reads SASEGT. V was pared by 1 base and J by 7 bases, with 13 bases between. The CDR3 extends over 14 amino acids. The CDR3 sequence is CASSEVREQGGYTF. CDR3 sequence (DNA): TGTGCCAGCAGTGAAGTTAGGGAACAGGGTGGCTACACCTTC.

This clone has just a few counts. The J gene is TRBJ2-7, the V gene TRBV10-1; 9 positions agree with TRBD1. This CDR3 spans 13 amino acids. V was pared by 7 bases and J by 4 bases, with 5 bases of the junction left unmatched. Germline V gives CDR1 WNHNN, CDR2 SYGVQD (reference sequence). The CDR3 spells CASNPGQGYEQYF. The CDR3 bases are TGCGCCAGCAACCCAGGACAGGGGTACGAGCAGTACTTC.

For this clone: At the DNA level, this CDR3 is encoded by other sequences in the same sample as well. The chain joins TRBV5-4 to TRBJ2-5, with 7 bases fitting TRBD2. The CDR3 is made up of 14 amino acids. V was clipped by 0 bases and J by 3 bases; unmatched bases: 2. CDR1 and CDR2 from the germline V gene are SGHNT and YYREEE (reference sequence). The CDR3: CASSLVSGEETQYF. The CDR3 DNA sequence: TGTGCCAGCAGCTTGGTGAGCGGGGAAGAGACCCAGTACTTC. The variable domain in full, completed from reference TRBV5-4 and TRBJ2-5, reads ETGVTQSPTHLIKTRGQQVTLRCSSQSGHNTVSWYQQALGQGPQFIFQYYREEENGRGNFPPRFSGLQFPNYSSELNVNALELDDSALYLCASSLVSGEETQYFGPGTRLLVL.

The chain couples TRBV5-1 to TRBJ1-2, with TRBD1 matching over 11 bases. The ends lost 0 bases at V and 1 base at J; junction bases unmatched: 5. In germline, CDR1 is SGHRS, CDR2 YFSETQ. CDR3 length: 17 amino acids. The CDR3, as DNA: TGCGCCAGCAGCTTGGAAACCGGGACAGGGGGTAACTATGGCTACACCTTC. It specifies CASSLETGTGGNYGYTF.

The chain employs TRBV5-1 and TRBJ2-1, with 7 positions matching TRBD1. With 0 bases clipped from V and 6 bases from J, the junction kept 6 bases outside the gene matches. Germline CDR1 is SGHRS and CDR2 is YFSETQ. This CDR3 has 15 residues. CDR3 protein: CASSLEGADVNEQFF. The DNA of the CDR3 is TGCGCCAGCAGCTTGGAGGGGGCTGATGTCAATGAGCAGTTCTTC. The full variable domain, rest sourced from reference TRBV5-1 and TRBJ2-1, is KAGVTQTPRYLIKTRGQQVTLSCSPISGHRSVSWYQQTPGQGLQFLFEYFSETQRNKGNFPGRFSGRQFSNSRSEMNVSTLELGDSALYLCASSLEGADVNEQFFGPGTRLTVL.